This T cell receptor beta chain was obtained from a study of T cells in Graves' hyperthyroidism and ophthalmopathy. Amplification yielded TCR beta CDR3 regions, with RNA transcripts as the source. TCR CDR3 underwent first-round RT-PCR with the HTBI primer set. A single record per CDR3 protein comes from TCRdb applying MiXCR to the multiplex PCR reads. The repertoire holds 300,000 to 400,000 distinct CDR3 sequences, with around a fifth as singletons. CDR3 length: 14 residues. Germline V gene lookup returns CDR1 LGHDT and CDR2 YNNKEL (reference sequence). V gave up 7 bases and J gave up 1 base, with 12 bases separating them. This clonotype occurred a few times.

The chain joins TRBV3-1 to TRBJ2-3; D remains unclear. Sequencing was done on a sample of blood. The TCR was taken from a woman between 45 and 60 years old with Graves' hyperthyroidism. CDR3 amino acids: CASKPERGTDTQYF. CDR3 bases: TGTGCCAGCAAACCCGAGAGAGGCACAGATACGCAGTATTTT.